The source of this T cell receptor beta chain is a study of blood T cell repertoires in COVID-19. On the study more broadly: Specimens from acute and convalescent COVID-19 originated in the United States, Italy and Spain. PBMCs, B-cell-depleted T cells, or T cells provided the cDNA or gDNA that made up the material.

The germline V gene encodes CDR1 MNHEY and CDR2 SVGAGI. V lost 2 bases to trimming and J lost 4 bases, with 8 bases between them. This CDR3 is 14 amino acids long. Original processing notes: Reference gene primer amplification in the assay estimated nucleated cell counts. Assay used: immunoSEQ multiplex PCR; TCRdb lists only in-frame clones, some missing. That table furnishes V, J and clone size, whereas the DNA furnished D and trimming. Among roughly 240,000 clones listed, around 86% were seen once. V gene TRBV6-5 combines with J gene TRBJ2-2, with D hard to call. Material for sequencing was peripheral blood. This clonotype was sampled from a woman in her thirties who had recovered from COVID-19. The CDR3 sequence is CASSYGQLTGELFF. The CDR3 nucleotides are TGTGCCAGCAGTTACGGGCAGCTCACCGGGGAGCTGTTTTTT.